The present entry profiles one TCR beta chain with its context. The data belong to a study of blood T cell repertoires in COVID-19. Across the study: Samples taken during acute and convalescent COVID-19 were collected in the United States, Italy and Spain.

The participants were between about 18 and 100 years old and came from 24 US areas. The CDR3 extends over 17 amino acids. Germline V gene sequence: CDR1 SGHAT, CDR2 FQNNGV. The V gene end was trimmed by 1 base and the J gene end by 7 bases; junction bases not matched to a gene: 15. The authors' processing: It was from reference gene primer amplification that nucleated cell counts were estimated. Clones were read by immunoSEQ multiplex PCR, and TCRdb kept only the in-frame ones, dropping some. That table is the source of V, J and clone size, and D and trimming were worked out from the DNA. The sample lists about 250,000 clones, roughly 90% occurring once.

The chain has TRBV11-2 and TRBJ2-5; 7 bases match TRBD2. The receptor was isolated from a woman between 25 and 40 years old with acute COVID-19. Sequencing input: PBMCs or T cells enriched from blood (not recorded which). CDR3 bases: TGTGCCAGCAGCTTAGTCGTTCCTAGCGGTTCCTGGGGGACCCAGTACTTC. Translating gives CASSLVVPSGSWGTQYF.